Presented here are 12 T cell receptor beta chains from one specimen sequenced in a study of blood T cell repertoires in COVID-19. Assay used: immunoSEQ multiplex PCR; TCRdb lists only in-frame clones, some missing. The data hold roughly 180,000 clones, with approximately 85% observed a single time. The specimen sequenced was PBMCs or T cells enriched from blood (not recorded which). The source of these receptors is a woman younger than 45 who had recovered from COVID-19.

This clone was detected once. The chain uses TRBV5-1 and TRBJ2-7, with a tentative D call TRBD1 (6 bases). Trimming removed 0 bases at V and 3 bases at J, with 10 bases between. Per germline, CDR1 SGHRS and CDR2 YFSETQ. The CDR3 consists of 14 residues. The CDR3 DNA reads TGCGCCAGCAGCTTGGGGGGACAAAACTACGAGCAGTACTTC. Its translation is CASSLGGQNYEQYF.

Written as DNA, the CDR3 is TGTGCCAGCAGTCTCCGGGACAGCGGGAGTCAGCCCCAGCATTTT. This codes for CASSLRDSGSQPQHF. V and J are TRBV6-5 and TRBJ1-5; 7 bases are a match to TRBD1. Germline CDR1 MNHEY, CDR2 SVGAGI. V shed 5 bases, J shed 6 bases, and the junction held 10 bases outside the gene matches. CDR3 length equals 15 residues.

The chain recombines TRBV3-1 (or the pseudogene TRBV3-2) with TRBJ2-5, with D hard to call. Germline V gene sequence: CDR1 LGHDT, CDR2 YNNKEL (reference sequence). Trimming pared 4 bases from V and 3 bases from J, leaving 9 bases between. CDR3 length equals 13 residues. The CDR3 protein is CASSRYKEETQYF. DNA for the CDR3: TGTGCCAGCAGCCGATACAAAGAAGAGACCCAGTACTTC.

This clone was detected only once. The rearrangement links TRBV27 to TRBJ2-5; TRBD2 matches 13 bases. The trim removed 1 base at V and 5 bases at J, leaving 7 bases unmatched. The CDR3 covers 17 residues. Germline V lookup: CDR1 MNHEY, CDR2 SMNVEV (reference sequence). DNA of the CDR3: TGTGCCAGCAGTTTATTACTAGCGGGAGGGCCCTCGGAGACCCAGTACTTC. Its protein product is CASSLLLAGGPSETQYF.

This CDR3 reads CASSSGLAGVRTQYF. The CDR3, as DNA: TGTGCCAGCAGTTCGGGACTAGCGGGAGTAAGAACGCAGTATTTT. V is TRBV6-5 and J is TRBJ2-3; TRBD2 matches 14 bases. CDR3 length: 15 amino acids. CDR1 and CDR2 from the germline V gene are MNHEY and SVGAGI. The junction had 6 bases not matched to a gene; V was cut back by 4 bases and J by 9 bases.

A few counts support this clone. The rearrangement uses TRBV2 and TRBJ2-4, with 9 bases aligning to TRBD2. The CDR3 runs 13 residues. V shed 3 bases and J 14 bases; nucleotides not matched to a gene: 8. Germline CDR1 reads SNHLY; CDR2 reads FYNNEI. The CDR3 loop is CASSDGTSPLEYF. As DNA, the CDR3 is TGTGCCAGCAGTGATGGGACTAGCCCCTTGGAGTACTTC.

The chain couples TRBV9 to TRBJ2-7, with D possibly TRBD1 on 5 matching bases. The CDR3 is made up of 11 amino acids. Looked up from germline, CDR1 is SGDLS and CDR2 is YYNGEE. The ends were cut back, 1 base at V and 7 bases at J, with 6 bases in the middle. CDR3 sequence reads: CASSVSGEQYF. In DNA, the CDR3 is TGTGCCAGCAGCGTATCAGGGGAGCAGTACTTC.

This chain joins TRBV6-5 and TRBJ2-7; a possible D gene is TRBD2 (6 bases). Trimming shortened V by 6 bases and J by 3 bases, and 15 bases separated the two germline ends. The CDR3 covers 14 residues. Germline CDR1 and CDR2: MNHEY and SVGAGI. This CDR3 reads CASRTRGLGYEQYF. The CDR3 DNA sequence: TGTGCCAGCAGAACTCGGGGGTTAGGCTACGAGCAGTACTTC.

This sequence joins TRBV28 and TRBJ2-7; 11 nucleotides agree with TRBD1. Germline V gene lookup returns CDR1 MDHEN and CDR2 SYDVKM. Trimming cost V 5 bases and J 3 bases; bases outside gene matches: 9. There are 16 residues in the CDR3. Here the CDR3 DNA reads TGTGCCAGCAGTCAAGGGACAGGGGGGGCCCTCTACGAGCAGTACTTC. This encodes CASSQGTGGALYEQYF.

This sequence joins TRBV4-1 and TRBJ2-7; TRBD1 aligns across 8 bases. Germline loops: CDR1 MGHRA, CDR2 YSYEKL. The CDR3 is 15 amino acids. After removal of 2 bases from V and 2 bases from J, the junction contained 5 bases not matched to a gene. CDR3 protein: CASSQPGTGTYEQYF. In DNA form, the CDR3 reads TGCGCCAGCAGCCAACCCGGGACAGGCACCTACGAGCAGTACTTC.

The chain couples TRBV18 to TRBJ2-1; 13 bases fit TRBD2. CDR3 length: 15 amino acids. With 3 bases clipped from V and 9 bases from J, the junction kept 5 bases outside the gene matches. Germline V gives CDR1 KGHSH, CDR2 LQKENI. CDR3 sequence (DNA): TGTGCCAGCTCACCTGGACTAGCGGGAGCATCTGAGCAGTTCTTC. Amino acid sequence: CASSPGLAGASEQFF.

The V gene is TRBV10-2, the J gene TRBJ1-5; tentative D call: TRBD1 (6 bases). Per germline, CDR1 WSHSY and CDR2 SAAADI. The CDR3 totals 14 residues. The V and J ends lost 0 bases and 7 bases respectively, with 10 bases between them. Written as DNA, the CDR3 is TGCGCCAGCAGTGAGTCTTACAGGGACCAGCCCCAGCATTTT. This encodes CASSESYRDQPQHF.